This TCR beta chain was documented in a study of cytomegalovirus exposure and HLA in healthy donors. Overall study results and limits: Among CMV-associated TCR beta chains, most appeared HLA-restricted in a later analysis. Researchers catalogued some 160 TCR beta chains as cytomegalovirus-associated.

The PCR used 60 Vbeta and 13 Jbeta primers. Profiling relied on immunoSEQ multiplex PCR, and the TCRdb table lists in-frame clones only, not all of them. The data show about 150,000 clones, about 80% seen once. Points on this clone: Its target is unknown. This CDR3 is also generated by other DNA sequences in the sample.

Sequenced input: PBMCs. The receptor comes from a male donor in good health and CMV-seronegative.

The CDR3 loop is CASSTTGNTEAFF. The CDR3 coding sequence is TGTGCCAGTAGCACTACAGGGAACACTGAAGCTTTCTTT. The chain couples TRBV19 to TRBJ1-1, with a weak D call TRBD1 (5 bases). The germline V gene has CDR1 LNHDA and CDR2 SQIVND (reference sequence). Trimming removed 6 bases from V and 1 base from J, with 9 bases in between. CDR3 size: 13 residues.